This TCR beta chain was found in a study of Graves' ophthalmopathy and Graves' hyperthyroidism. Amplification targeted the TCR beta CDR3 regions, with RNA transcripts as the source material. The authors performed first-round RT-PCR with HTBI primers and then a second-round multiplex PCR. MiXCR was run by TCRdb on the multiplex PCR reads, yielding one entry per CDR3 protein. This table has about 370,000 distinct CDR3 sequences, approximately 18% appearing once. Looked up from germline, CDR1 is LGHNT and CDR2 is FRNRAP. The V gene lost 5 bases and the J gene lost 8 bases, with 15 bases spanning the gap. The CDR3 contains 13 residues. At least ten counts were recorded for this clonotype. Its antigen remains unknown. General observations from the study: Prediction of ophthalmopathy progression reached around 70% sensitivity and approximately 74% specificity. Most expanded thyroid clonotypes above 0.001 frequency also appeared in blood.

Ophthalmopathy not arising within 18 months of follow-up defined hyperthyroidism as stable. The diagnosis was founded upon clinical symptoms, serum thyroxine, TRAb, thyroid ultrasound and orbital computed tomography. The sequence came from an adult woman with stable Graves' hyperthyroidism. The material sequenced was peripheral blood. The V call is TRBV12-5, the J call TRBJ1-2; possible D gene TRBD1, 5 bases. In DNA form, the CDR3 reads TGTGCTAGTGGTCCCTCCGTCGGGGGAGGCTACACCTTC. As protein: CASGPSVGGGYTF.